The 24 T cell receptor beta chains given below trace back to one sample, sequenced in a study of beta chain features in type 1 diabetes. The sequenced template was cDNA made from the entire isolated RNA. Sequencing used immunoSEQ multiplex PCR; TCRdb keeps in-frame clones, though not all of them. This table holds about 620,000 clones, about 14% found once. The specimen sequenced was naive CD4+ T cells from blood. The receptors derive from a man younger than 35 in good health.

The table lists this clone with a few counts. The CDR3 protein is CASSESLPGELFF. For the CDR3, the DNA is TGTGCCAGCAGTGAATCTCTGCCCGGGGAGCTGTTTTTT. The J gene is TRBJ2-2, the V gene TRBV25-1; no definite D call. Per the germline V gene, CDR1 is MGHDK and CDR2 is SYGVNS. Trimming stripped 1 base from V and 6 bases from J, with 6 bases between. This CDR3 comprises 13 residues.

This clone was detected a few times. This chain uses TRBV12-1 with TRBJ2-7; the table names TRBD2, a call not compared with the DNA. TRBV12-1 is a recognized pseudogene. This CDR3 is built from 15 residues. This CDR3 reads CARHRGARVEHEQYF. CDR3 coding DNA: TGTGCCAGACATCGAGGAGCTCGGGTGGAGCACGAGCAGTACTTC.

The J gene is TRBJ2-7, the V gene TRBV9; D is tentatively TRBD1 or TRBD2 (5 bases each). Trimming took 3 bases from V and 0 from J, leaving 13 bases between them. The CDR3 is 15 residues long. From germline, CDR1 is SGDLS and CDR2 YYNGEE. The CDR3 DNA is TGTGCCAGCAGCGCCCGGGGACCTTCCTCCTACGAGCAGTACTTC. Amino acid sequence: CASSARGPSSYEQYF.

The V gene is TRBV10-3, the J gene TRBJ2-3; D ambiguous. The V end lost 4 bases, the J end lost 5 bases, and 7 bases lay between the germline ends. From germline, CDR1 is ENHRY and CDR2 SYGVKD. CDR3 length equals 12 residues. The CDR3 is CAISVQLDTQYF. The CDR3 bases are TGTGCCATCAGTGTACAACTAGATACGCAGTATTTT.

This clone occurred a few times. The V gene is TRBV7-2, the J gene TRBJ2-7; D possibly corresponds to TRBD1 (6 bases). The V end lost 4 bases, the J end lost 2 bases, and 15 bases lay between the germline ends. Germline CDR1 SGHTA, CDR2 FQGNSA. The CDR3 is 15 residues long. Written as DNA, the CDR3 is TGTGCCAGCAGCTCGATGACAGGTCTTGCCTACGAGCAGTACTTC. It encodes CASSSMTGLAYEQYF. Filled out from reference TRBV7-2 and TRBJ2-7, the complete variable domain reads GAGVSQSPSNKVTEKGKDVELRCDPISGHTALYWYRQSLGQGLEFLIYFQGNSAPDKSGLPSDRFSAERTGGSVSTLTIQRTQQEDSAVYLCASSSMTGLAYEQYFGPGTRLTVT.

V is TRBV7-3 and J is TRBJ2-2; TRBD2 aligns across 12 bases. V trimming: 6 bases; J trimming: 5 bases; junction bases outside the gene matches: 7. This CDR3 spans 16 amino acids. Looked up from germline, CDR1 is SGHTA and CDR2 is FQGTGA. This chain's CDR3 is CASRPGLAGRTGELFF. The CDR3, as DNA: TGTGCCAGCAGGCCAGGACTAGCGGGAAGAACCGGGGAGCTGTTTTTT.

V and J are TRBV15 and TRBJ2-7; D call uncertain. Trimming took 0 bases from V and 0 from J, leaving 15 bases between them. This CDR3 has 17 amino acids. Germline loops: CDR1 LNHNV, CDR2 YYDKDF (reference sequence). The CDR3 loop reads CATSRDRAIRISYEQYF. CDR3 DNA sequence: TGTGCCACCAGCAGAGATCGGGCCATCAGAATCTCCTACGAGCAGTACTTC.

This chain connects TRBV5-6 to TRBJ2-5; TRBD2 matches 7 bases. The CDR3 has 14 residues. Germline assignment: CDR1 SGHDT and CDR2 YYEEEE. Trimming cost V 3 bases and J 1 base; bases outside gene matches: 3. CDR3 in amino acids: CASSSGTIQETQYF. The CDR3 DNA follows: TGTGCCAGCAGCTCCGGGACTATCCAAGAGACCCAGTACTTC. Combining the CDR3 with reference TRBV5-6 and TRBJ2-5 gives the whole variable domain DAGVTQSPTHLIKTRGQQVTLRCSPKSGHDTVSWYQQALGQGPQFIFQYYEEEERQRGNFPDRFSGHQFPNYSSELNVNALLLGDSALYLCASSSGTIQETQYFGPGTRLLVL.

J is TRBJ2-7 and V is TRBV6-7; no firm D call. TRBV6-7 is an ORF, and what it does is uncertain. The CDR3 has 15 residues. Trimming cost V 2 bases and J 3 bases, with 14 bases left between them. The CDR3 DNA sequence: TGTGCCAGCAGTTACAAAAGAAACGTTAACTACGAGCAGTACTTC. Translation gives CASSYKRNVNYEQYF.

This sequence joins TRBV7-9 and TRBJ2-5, with D hard to call. This CDR3 is built from 14 residues. CDR1 is SEHNR, CDR2 FQNEAQ, per germline (reference sequence). V was trimmed by 1 base and J by 6 bases, leaving 12 bases between them. The CDR3 loop is CASSLVVHGQTQYF. The CDR3 DNA is TGTGCCAGCAGCTTAGTCGTTCACGGACAGACCCAGTACTTC.

This clone has a handful of counts. This chain connects TRBV6-5 to TRBJ2-7, with 8 bases identical to TRBD1. Germline CDR1 and CDR2: MNHEY and SVGAGI. This CDR3 comprises 13 residues. Unmatched junction bases numbered 7, after V lost 5 bases and J lost 7 bases. The CDR3 reads CASSDRGTGEQYF. DNA for the CDR3: TGTGCCAGCAGTGACAGGGGTACGGGGGAGCAGTACTTC.

About this clone itself: Because it lacks the conserved phenylalanine or tryptophan at the end, this CDR3 is likely a read error. V is TRBV10-3 and J is TRBJ2-7; TRBD2 matches at 15 bases. The ends lost 3 bases at V and 4 bases at J; junction bases unmatched: 1. CDR1 ENHRY and CDR2 SYGVKD come from the germline V gene. The CDR3 is 15 residues long. DNA of the CDR3: TGTGCCATCAGTGATGGACTAGCGGGAGGGTACGAGCAGTACCTC. Translating gives CAISDGLAGGYEQYL.

The gene calls are TRBV5-1 and TRBJ2-5; 12 bases map to TRBD2. CDR3 length: 17 amino acids. Losses at the gene ends were 4 bases for V and 5 bases for J; bases not matched to a gene: 12. Germline CDR1 and CDR2: SGHRS and YFSETQ. The CDR3 DNA follows: TGCGCCAGCAGCCCAAGACTAGCGGGAGAGGTCGGGGAGACCCAGTACTTC. Translating gives CASSPRLAGEVGETQYF.

This clone turned up a few times. The rearrangement joins TRBV7-2 to TRBJ1-4; D is ambiguous. The V end was cut by 0 bases, the J end by 8 bases, with 4 bases between. CDR1 and CDR2 from the germline V gene are SGHTA and FQGNSA. The CDR3 contains 12 residues. The CDR3 here is CASSLAAEKLFF. In DNA form, the CDR3 reads TGTGCCAGCAGCTTAGCGGCGGAAAAACTGTTTTTT.

This sequence joins TRBV7-2 and TRBJ1-5; D is possibly TRBD1 (5 bases). CDR3 length equals 13 residues. Per the germline V gene, CDR1 is SGHTA and CDR2 is FQGNSA. The V end was cut by 4 bases, the J end by 6 bases, with 10 bases between. This chain's CDR3 is CASSSRGTQPQHF. As DNA, the CDR3 is TGTGCCAGCAGCTCCCGGGGGACTCAGCCCCAGCATTTT.

The chain has TRBV9 and TRBJ2-1, with TRBD2 matching over 14 bases. This CDR3 contains 16 residues. The germline CDR1 and CDR2 sequences are SGDLS and YYNGEE. The J segment lost 8 bases and the V segment lost 4 bases, leaving 8 bases of the junction unmatched. CDR3 residues: CASSQGLAGDFHEQFF. The DNA for the CDR3 is TGTGCCAGCAGCCAGGGACTAGCGGGAGATTTCCATGAGCAGTTCTTC.

In regard to this clone: This specimen includes other DNA sequences encoding the same CDR3. The rearrangement joins TRBV5-4 to TRBJ2-5; D is unclear. Germline CDR1 and CDR2: SGHNT and YYREEE (reference sequence). V lost 4 bases and J lost 4, with 11 bases in between. The CDR3 has 13 amino acids. CDR3 coding DNA: TGTGCCAGCAGCCTCGGATGGGGAGAGACCCAGTACTTC. Translating gives CASSLGWGETQYF. The entire variable domain, with the rest obtained from reference TRBV5-4 and TRBJ2-5, is as follows: ETGVTQSPTHLIKTRGQQVTLRCSSQSGHNTVSWYQQALGQGPQFIFQYYREEENGRGNFPPRFSGLQFPNYSSELNVNALELDDSALYLCASSLGWGETQYFGPGTRLLVL.

The CDR3 protein is CASSGTASYYEQYF. CDR3 DNA sequence: TGTGCCAGCAGCGGGACAGCAAGTTACTACGAGCAGTACTTC. This chain connects TRBV28 to TRBJ2-5; TRBD1 agrees at 7 bases. With the DNA end fitting TRBJ2-7 better, the J assignment may be wrong. In germline, CDR1 is MDHEN, CDR2 SYDVKM. The CDR3 spans 14 residues.

This clone was seen only a few times. The V call is TRBV9, the J call TRBJ2-5; D call uncertain. The CDR3 totals 13 residues. The V end was cut by 4 bases, the J end by 0 bases, with 7 bases between. Germline CDR1 SGDLS, CDR2 YYNGEE. The CDR3 DNA reads TGTGCCAGCAGCTCCCAGTACCAAGAGACCCAGTACTTC. This codes for CASSSQYQETQYF.

The chain is built from TRBV7-2 and TRBJ2-3, with 12 positions matching TRBD2. Losses at the gene ends were 0 bases for V and 5 bases for J; bases not matched to a gene: 6. The germline V gene has CDR1 SGHTA and CDR2 FQGNSA. The CDR3 totals 17 residues. This CDR3 is CASSLAASGGARDTQYF. Here the CDR3 DNA reads TGTGCCAGCAGCTTAGCGGCTAGCGGGGGGGCCAGAGATACGCAGTATTTT.

There are a few counts of this clone. V usage is TRBV27 and J usage is TRBJ2-5; TRBD1 matches at 8 bases. The CDR3 has 16 residues. V lost 3 bases, J lost 5 bases, and 11 bases stayed unmatched. CDR1 is MNHEY and CDR2 is SMNVEV in the germline V gene (reference sequence). Here the CDR3 reads CASSFYRAGGRETQYF. The CDR3 nucleotides are TGTGCCAGCAGTTTTTATAGGGCAGGGGGCCGGGAGACCCAGTACTTC.

This clone has just a few counts. The chain couples TRBV9 to TRBJ2-6; weak D call: TRBD2 (6 bases). This CDR3 is built from 16 residues. The V gene's germline CDR1 is SGDLS and CDR2 YYNGEE. The V and J ends lost 4 bases and 0 bases respectively, with 11 bases between them. The CDR3 is CASSQRRGSGANVLTF. CDR3 DNA sequence: TGTGCCAGCAGCCAACGGAGGGGCTCTGGGGCCAACGTCCTGACTTTC.

This clone was seen more than once but under ten times. J is TRBJ2-1 and V is TRBV4-1, with 13 bases lining up with TRBD2. Germline V gene data show CDR1 as MGHRA and CDR2 as YSYEKL. The CDR3 runs to 17 residues. Trimming removed 4 bases from V and 2 bases from J; junction bases left unmatched: 5. The CDR3, as DNA: TGCGCCAGCAGCCCGAGGACTAGCGGGAGCCCCTACAATGAGCAGTTCTTC. It encodes CASSPRTSGSPYNEQFF.

The rearrangement joins TRBV30 to TRBJ1-5; 9 nucleotides match TRBD1. CDR3 size: 15 residues. Looked up from germline, CDR1 is GTSNPN and CDR2 is SVGIG (reference sequence). Unmatched junction bases numbered 6, after V lost 3 bases and J lost 3 bases. The CDR3 nucleotides are TGTGCCTGGAGCGGCGGGACAGGGCCCAATCAGCCCCAGCATTTT. Residues: CAWSGGTGPNQPQHF.